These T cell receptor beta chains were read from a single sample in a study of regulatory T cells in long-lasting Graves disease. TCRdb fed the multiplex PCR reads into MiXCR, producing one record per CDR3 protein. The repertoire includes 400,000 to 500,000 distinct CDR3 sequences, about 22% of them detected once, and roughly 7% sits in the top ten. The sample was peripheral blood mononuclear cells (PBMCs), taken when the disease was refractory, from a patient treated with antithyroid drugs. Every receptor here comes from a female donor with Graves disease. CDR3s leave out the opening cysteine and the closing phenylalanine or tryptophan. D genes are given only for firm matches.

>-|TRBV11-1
ASSPRVDEQY
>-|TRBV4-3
ASSQDGGFYEQY
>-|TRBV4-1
ASSPKAGLTEAF
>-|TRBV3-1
ASSHTTPGASGYT
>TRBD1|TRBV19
ASTLLAGTGGAMGYT
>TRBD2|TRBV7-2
ASSWPGLAGYEQY
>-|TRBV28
ASSLGLAQNTGELF
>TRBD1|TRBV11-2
ASSNVQGVRGPLH
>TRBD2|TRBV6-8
ASSFSRGGWF
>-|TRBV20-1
SARGHNEQY
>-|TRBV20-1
SARGGGAQPQH
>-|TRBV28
ASSLRISGETQY
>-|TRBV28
ASSQGWPGLVETQY
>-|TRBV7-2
ASSLVSRETQY
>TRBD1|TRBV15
ATSARQGQETQY
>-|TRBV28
ASSLAELYGYT
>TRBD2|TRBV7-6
ASSPPAGGSYEQY
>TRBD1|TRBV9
ASSVGAGGDTEAF
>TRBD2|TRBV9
ASSVIAGRSGELF
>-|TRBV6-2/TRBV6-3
ASTKRSTDTQY
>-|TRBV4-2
ASSQDMGMNTEAF
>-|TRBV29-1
SVGNQVEQY
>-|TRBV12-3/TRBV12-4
ASRPGTVTGELF
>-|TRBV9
ASSPDTGPQY
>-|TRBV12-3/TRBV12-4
ASTDKRSTDTQY
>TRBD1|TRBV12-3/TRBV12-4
ASSLTGPGGYEQY
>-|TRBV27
ASSQDVRTANTGELF
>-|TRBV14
ASSQDWGPSTNEKLF
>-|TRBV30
AWEAGGEETQY
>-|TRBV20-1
SARKGGQGRETQY
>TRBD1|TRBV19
ASSIAGGRNTIY
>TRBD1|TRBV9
ASSARQGTRYT
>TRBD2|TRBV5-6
ASSFGGGVSYEQY
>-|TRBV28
ASSSQAYYGYT
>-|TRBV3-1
ASSQDGSSGNTIY
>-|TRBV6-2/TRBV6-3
ASSPEGLQLF
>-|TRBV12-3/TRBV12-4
ASSPESYEQY
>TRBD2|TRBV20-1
SANNYGDYHSGKNIQY